This T cell receptor (beta chain) is drawn from a study of vaccination and CD4 T cells after COVID-19 (dated by TCRdb to 2022 to 2024). With respect to the entire study: Convalescent patients had a positive SARS-CoV-2 result on nasal swab PCR, and of these patients, nine had mild disease and one had severe disease. In the convalescent cohort there were six males and four females, among whom were two Hispanic individuals, seven Caucasians, two Asians and one multiracial person. Participants received two doses of either the Pfizer-BioNTech BNT162b2 vaccine (n=8) or the Moderna mRNA-1273 vaccine (n=2). Post-COVID blood samples were collected from convalescent patients a median of about 92 days after diagnosis, with a range of about 30 to 170 days. Post-vaccine blood samples were obtained a median of approximately 74 days after the second vaccine dose, with a range of about 14 to 241 days. Culture stimuli were overlapping spike peptide pools from SARS-CoV-2 and from the common cold coronaviruses HCoV-NL63, HCoV-OC43 and HCoV-229E. As controls, cultures received a CEFX viral epitope pool (the positive control), an HIV-1 Nef peptide pool (the negative control), or no peptide at all. The spike-specific CD4+ TCR repertoire was compared before and after mRNA vaccination in approximately ten COVID-19 convalescent patients and several infection-naive healthy vaccine recipients. Summary of the overall study and its limitations: Relatively few convalescent patients were included in the study, and early timepoints after natural infection were not analyzed. Of the vaccine-specific clones found in convalescent patients, nearly all (304 of 307) were mono-reactive for SARS-CoV-2 spike instead of being cross-reactive with common cold coronaviruses. Among the post-vaccine SARS-CoV-2-reactive clones in convalescent patients, a median about 86% showed up only after vaccination, which suggests vaccine-specific priming. Although the median number of SARS-CoV-2-reactive clonotypes went up from roughly 19 after infection to roughly 40 after vaccination, the increase was not significant.

The treatment or condition label corresponds to: roughly 10-day PBMC culture with coronavirus spike peptide pools or control peptides (ViraFEST assay). The study used the ViraFEST assay, which expanded antigen-specific T cells with peptide pools and then identified expanded clonotypes by TCR sequencing. Positive SARS-CoV-2 PCR tests in the convalescent patients dated from March to December 2020, before Alpha, Beta and Delta variants emerged in the United States. Each well held fewer than 2.5 million PBMCs cultured with roughly 9.2 ug/ml peptide pools in IMDM containing around 5% human AB serum and roughly 10 IU/ml IL-2. Half of the culture medium was replaced with fresh IL-2-containing medium on days 3 and 7. CD4+ T cells were isolated after approximately ten days of culture through negative selection using the EasySep CD4+ T cell isolation kit. Ficoll-Paque Plus gradient centrifugation was used to isolate PBMCs from whole blood, and the isolated PBMCs were then either used fresh or cryopreserved at -140C. Each culture condition was generally run in triplicate wells.

This clonotype was found a few times. This clone's antigen is unknown. No base-level quality is on record; no much larger clone is a single base apart. Library creation used PCR. DNA from cultured CD4+ T cells was subjected to TCR sequencing with the Oncomine TCR Beta short-read assay at the Johns Hopkins FTIC core. The QIAamp micro DNA kit was used to extract genomic DNA from the cultured CD4+ T cells. Oncomine TCR Beta libraries from cultured CD4+ T cells were pooled with unique dual indexes and sequenced on an Illumina iSeq 100. The original pipeline was this. Non-productive sequences were removed, and CDR3s that did not start with C, did not end with F or W, or were shorter than 7 amino acids were discarded. Antigen-specific clonotypes were identified using the MANAFEST web application through comparison of peptide-stimulated wells with reference and other culture wells. For a clone to be called positive, the clone needed an FDR below 0.05, an odds ratio above 5, and a productive frequency above 0.1% in at least two of three replicate wells. A clonotype counted as cross-reactive if it showed significant expansion both in the SARS-CoV-2 spike wells and in at least one common cold coronavirus spike condition. CDR3 homology was assessed with Levenshtein distances (stringdist) and unrooted phylogenetic trees (ape) in R version 3.6.1. TCRdb reprocessing: public reads trimmed at Q25 with fastp, clones called with MiXCR, in-frame beta chains kept. Each record represents a unique CDR3 protein, reported with the most common genes and DNA among its rows. These V and J calls originate from TCRdb's pipeline instead of the authors' own analysis. The sample includes around 20,000 distinct CDR3 sequences, with approximately 50% observed a single time. Roughly 7% of the sample is in the top ten clones.

The CDR3 starts with the cysteine, ends with the phenylalanine, and has 14 residues. Only the CDR3 region is kept as DNA, spanning 42 bases read in frame from base 1. The germline V gene provides CDR1 ENHRY and CDR2 SYGVKD. Trimming at the junction amounts to 2 bases on V and 0 bases on J, and the germline ends lie 7 bases apart. The TCR was taken from a human donor who had recovered from COVID-19. The input for sequencing was CD4+ T cells from blood, cultured in vitro, taken before SARS-CoV-2 vaccination. The chain joins TRBV10-3 to TRBJ1-2, and possibly TRBD1, on 6 matching bases. The CDR3 protein: CAISEGQTNYGYTF. The DNA is TGTGCCATCAGTGAGGGACAGACTAACTATGGCTACACCTTC.